This entry concerns a single T cell receptor beta chain. Its cognate antigen is unknown. Generated by immunoSEQ multiplex PCR, the TCRdb table keeps only in-frame clones and is missing some. Of around 60,000 clones detected, approximately 80% appear once; the ten largest clones hold over 15%. This sample stems from a study of identifying expanded T cells in peripheral blood. The CDR3 totals 17 residues. Whole-study results and caveats: Variance in clone template counts between approximately two-week samples significantly increased with total template count across all healthy donors.

Healthy donors had no documented immune events, such as infections, while sampled. The source material was blood. V and J are TRBV21-1 and TRBJ2-3; the D call TRBD2 from the table was never checked on the DNA. TRBV21-1 corresponds to a pseudogene. The receptor was derived from a person aged 18 to 75 in good health. This CDR3 is CATGGTLLAGGTDTQYF. CDR3 nucleotide sequence: TGTGCCACAGGAGGGACGCTACTAGCGGGGGGCACAGATACGCAGTATTTT.